These T cell receptor beta chains were read from a single sample in a study of OX40 agonist ivuxolimab in advanced cancers. Only in-frame clones appear in the TCRdb table, and some are missing; sequencing was by immunoSEQ multiplex PCR. The sample yields roughly 41,000 clones, around nine tenths seen once. Sequencing used CD4+ or CD8+ T cells sorted from blood, obtained in a trial of the OX40 agonist ivuxolimab. These receptors were taken from an adult with an advanced solid tumor such as melanoma, head and neck, liver or kidney cancer. CDR3s include the opening cysteine and the closing phenylalanine or tryptophan. Each record gives: CDR3 protein, CDR3 DNA, D gene, J gene, clone size, V gene. The D gene is left open where the match is weak. The listing skips clone size in some rows; elsewhere it reads once, few, many or a size class.

CASSLPDPRQQYF | TGTGCCAGCAGCCTACCAGACCCCAGGCAGCAGTACTTC | . | TRBJ2-7 | . | TRBV11-2
CASSLAFMNTEAFF | TGTGCCAGCAGTCTAGCGTTTATGAACACTGAAGCTTTCTTT | . | TRBJ1-1 | once | TRBV28
CASSLSAGNTGELFF | TGCGCCAGCAGCCTTTCGGCGGGGAACACCGGGGAGCTGTTTTTT | . | TRBJ2-2 | . | TRBV4-1
CASSLDFGNIYNEQFF | TGTGCCAGCAGCTTAGATTTTGGGAATATATACAATGAGCAGTTCTTC | . | TRBJ2-1 | . | TRBV7-6
CASSGFGTEAFF | TGTGCCAGCAGTGGGTTTGGCACTGAAGCTTTCTTT | . | TRBJ1-1 | . | TRBV6-5
CASSWTGGTEAFF | TGTGCCAGCAGTTGGACAGGGGGCACTGAAGCTTTCTTT | TRBD1 | TRBJ1-1 | . | TRBV6-5
CASSPLSTEAFF | TGTGCCAGCAGCCCACTTAGCACAGAAGCTTTCTTT | . | TRBJ1-1 | . | TRBV5-8
CASSLRARGTGELFF | TGTGCCAGCAGCTTAAGGGCCCGGGGGACCGGGGAGCTGTTTTTT | . | TRBJ2-2 | medium-sized | TRBV7-3
CASRQGSGSGNTIYF | TGCGCCAGCAGACAGGGAAGCGGGTCTGGAAACACCATATATTTT | . | TRBJ1-3 | . | TRBV5-1
CASRGTENYGYTF | TGTGCCAGCAGGGGGACCGAAAACTATGGCTACACCTTC | . | TRBJ1-2 | once | TRBV2
CASSGGASSTNYGYTF | TGTGCCAGCAGCGGGGGGGCCAGCTCCACTAACTATGGCTACACCTTC | . | TRBJ1-2 | . | TRBV9
CASSQGSEQYF | TGTGCCAGCAGCCAAGGGAGCGAGCAGTACTTC | . | TRBJ2-7 | . | TRBV14
CASSVGEAFF | TGTGCCAGCAGTGTAGGGGAAGCTTTCTTT | . | TRBJ1-1 | . | TRBV13
CASSFGGSGNTIYF | TGTGCCAGCAGTTTCGGGGGATCCGGAAACACCATATATTTT | . | TRBJ1-3 | . | TRBV28
CASSSGTHSSGANVLTF | TGTGCCAGCAGCTCAGGGACTCATAGCTCTGGGGCCAACGTCCTGACTTTC | . | TRBJ2-6 | . | TRBV7-8
CASSERAGDLSNTEAFF | TGTGCCAGCAGTGAACGAGCGGGGGATCTCTCGAACACTGAAGCTTTCTTT | . | TRBJ1-1 | . | TRBV6-1
CASSSPGQFEAFF | TGTGCCAGCAGCTCCCCGGGACAGTTTGAAGCTTTCTTT | TRBD1 | TRBJ1-1 | . | TRBV9
CASSLWGGTSDEQYF | TGTGCCAGCAGTTTATGGGGGGGCACGTCCGACGAGCAGTACTTC | . | TRBJ2-7 | . | TRBV28
CASSSAGAGELFF | TGTGCCAGCAGCTCGGCGGGCGCCGGGGAGCTGTTTTTT | . | TRBJ2-2 | . | TRBV7-6
CASSLGSVEQYF | TGTGCCAGCAGCTTGGGGTCAGTCGAGCAGTACTTC | . | TRBJ2-7 | once | TRBV5-4
CSFREASYNEQFF | TGCAGTTTCCGGGAGGCCTCCTACAATGAGCAGTTCTTC | TRBD2 | TRBJ2-1 | few | TRBV29-1
CASSDRASYEQYF | TGTGCCAGCAGTGACAGGGCTAGCTACGAGCAGTACTTC | . | TRBJ2-7 | . | TRBV2
CASSATGWHTEAFF | TGTGCCAGCAGCGCCACAGGGTGGCACACTGAAGCTTTCTTT | . | TRBJ1-1 | . | TRBV7-6
CASSRTGADTQYF | TGCGCCAGCAGCCGGACAGGGGCAGATACGCAGTATTTT | TRBD1 | TRBJ2-3 | . | TRBV4-3
CASSTGLYSNQPQHF | TGTGCCAGCAGTACAGGGTTATATAGCAATCAGCCCCAGCATTTT | . | TRBJ1-5 | . | TRBV27
CASSYVVAPHGEAFF | TGTGCCAGCAGTTACGTGGTCGCACCCCACGGTGAAGCTTTCTTT | . | TRBJ1-1 | . | TRBV6-5
CSVTWGSNEKLFF | TGCAGCGTTACGTGGGGCTCCAATGAAAAACTGTTTTTT | . | TRBJ1-4 | . | TRBV29-1
CASSPDPGLAGIEQFF | TGTGCCAGCAGCCCCGACCCTGGACTAGCGGGGATCGAGCAGTTCTTC | TRBD2 | TRBJ2-1 | . | TRBV9
CASGQGGPQHF | TGTGCTAGTGGCCAGGGTGGGCCCCAGCATTTT | . | TRBJ1-5 | . | TRBV12-5
CASTGEGVVGTGELFF | TGTGCCAGCACGGGCGAGGGGGTCGTTGGCACCGGGGAGCTGTTTTTT | . | TRBJ2-2 | . | TRBV19
CASSLLQETHTDTQYF | TGTGCCAGCAGCCTATTACAAGAAACCCACACAGATACGCAGTATTTT | . | TRBJ2-3 | . | TRBV7-9
CASSVGNQPQHF | TGTGCCAGCAGCGTAGGGAATCAGCCCCAGCATTTT | . | TRBJ1-5 | . | TRBV5-4
CASSVRGGPSPNEKLFF | TGTGCCAGCAGTGTCAGGGGTGGACCCTCACCTAATGAAAAACTGTTTTTT | . | TRBJ1-4 | . | TRBV28
CASSPYRDSTGELFF | TGTGCCAGCAGCCCCTATCGTGACAGCACCGGGGAGCTGTTTTTT | . | TRBJ2-2 | . | TRBV9
CASSKGQIYEQYF | TGTGCCAGCAGTAAAGGACAGATCTACGAGCAGTACTTC | . | TRBJ2-7 | . | TRBV7-6
CASSQLDRTSPLHF | TGTGCCAGCAGCCAATTGGACAGGACTTCACCCCTCCACTTT | TRBD1 | TRBJ1-6 | . | TRBV7-9
CASSPAHGGALLQETQYF | TGTGCCAGCAGCCCCGCCCATGGGGGGGCCCTCCTCCAAGAGACCCAGTACTTC | . | TRBJ2-5 | . | TRBV7-6
CASSLDRVWDTEAFF | TGTGCCAGCAGCCTGGACAGAGTTTGGGACACTGAAGCTTTCTTT | . | TRBJ1-1 | few | TRBV6-5
CARSLSTADNEQFF | TGTGCCAGAAGCTTGTCCACAGCAGACAATGAGCAGTTCTTC | . | TRBJ2-1 | . | TRBV5-3
CASSWNTEAFF | TGTGCCAGCAGTTGGAACACTGAAGCTTTCTTT | . | TRBJ1-1 | . | TRBV6-1
CASSLFSAPSYEQYF | TGCGCCAGCAGCCTTTTTTCAGCACCATCCTACGAGCAGTACTTC | . | TRBJ2-7 | . | TRBV4-3
CASSWGVRGNEQFF | TGTGCCAGCAGCTGGGGCGTTCGGGGGAATGAGCAGTTCTTC | . | TRBJ2-1 | . | TRBV5-8
CASSFTSGHPYEQYF | TGTGCCAGCAGTTTTACCTCGGGACACCCCTACGAGCAGTACTTC | . | TRBJ2-7 | . | TRBV6-6
CSVSDRGRFDEQFF | TGCAGCGTCTCGGACAGGGGGCGTTTCGATGAGCAGTTCTTC | TRBD1 | TRBJ2-1 | . | TRBV29-1
CASSSLGTGYEQYF | TGTGCCAGCAGCTCCCTCGGGACAGGGTACGAGCAGTACTTC | TRBD1 | TRBJ2-7 | . | TRBV11-2
CSASEGEPGELFF | TGCAGCGCTAGCGAGGGGGAGCCCGGGGAGCTGTTTTTT | . | TRBJ2-2 | . | TRBV29-1
CASSFDGWDISEAENIQYF | TGTGCCAGCAGTTTCGATGGTTGGGACATCTCCGAGGCAGAAAACATTCAGTACTTC | . | TRBJ2-4 | . | TRBV28
CASSSASGQGVYEQYF | TGTGCCAGCAGCAGCGCGTCGGGACAGGGTGTCTACGAGCAGTACTTC | TRBD1 | TRBJ2-7 | . | TRBV7-9
CASSYRTGLSGNTIYF | TGTGCCAGCAGTTACAGGACAGGCCTCTCTGGAAACACCATATATTTT | TRBD1 | TRBJ1-3 | . | TRBV6-6
CASSPQGFSYEQYF | TGTGCCAGCAGCCCACAGGGATTCTCCTACGAGCAGTACTTC | . | TRBJ2-7 | . | TRBV6-6
CASSLDGEGGEQYF | TGTGCCAGCAGCTTAGATGGGGAGGGTGGCGAGCAGTACTTC | TRBD2 | TRBJ2-7 | . | TRBV11-2
CASSPGNTEAFF | TGTGCCAGTAGTCCAGGGAACACTGAAGCTTTCTTT | . | TRBJ1-1 | once | TRBV19
CASSVAPETYEQYF | TGTGCCAGCAGCGTAGCCCCAGAAACCTACGAGCAGTACTTC | . | TRBJ2-7 | . | TRBV9